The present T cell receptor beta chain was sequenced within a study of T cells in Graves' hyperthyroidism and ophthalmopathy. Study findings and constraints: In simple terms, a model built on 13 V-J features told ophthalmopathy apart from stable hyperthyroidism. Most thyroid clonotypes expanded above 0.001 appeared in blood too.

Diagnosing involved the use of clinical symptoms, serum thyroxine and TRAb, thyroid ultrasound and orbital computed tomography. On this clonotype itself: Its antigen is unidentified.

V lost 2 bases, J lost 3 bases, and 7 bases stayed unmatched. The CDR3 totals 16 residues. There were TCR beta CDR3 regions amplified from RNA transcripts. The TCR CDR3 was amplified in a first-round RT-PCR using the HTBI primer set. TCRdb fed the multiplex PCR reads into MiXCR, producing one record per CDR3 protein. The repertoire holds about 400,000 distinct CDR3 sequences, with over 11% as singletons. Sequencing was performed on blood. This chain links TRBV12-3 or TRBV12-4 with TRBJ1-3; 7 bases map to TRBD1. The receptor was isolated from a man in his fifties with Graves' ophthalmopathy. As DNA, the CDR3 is TGTGCCAGCAGTTTATCGACAGGGCTTAGTGGAAACACCATATATTTT. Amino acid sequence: CASSLSTGLSGNTIYF.